This TCR beta chain stems from a study of cytomegalovirus exposure and HLA in healthy donors. Study-wide background: The roughly 110 validation repertoires were reported in a later analysis to have been generated on the same platform as the roughly 720 first-cohort repertoires. Notes on the study in general: The finding came from a later analysis; first-cohort TCR clusters tended to co-occur in the 95 to 150 validation repertoires. The dataset shows that most TCR sequences were rare, while some public TCRs occurred in many donors.

This clone was counted once. Its antigen is not identified. The table came from immunoSEQ multiplex PCR; TCRdb's copy has only in-frame clones and leaves some out. The table lists around 400,000 clones, 70% to 90% of them singletons. The validation cohort, a group of 100 to 150 subjects, included the donors and was separate from the roughly 670-subject first cohort. This CDR3 is 16 amino acids long. Germline V lookup: CDR1 SNHLY, CDR2 FYNNEI. With 6 bases removed from V and 5 bases from J, the gap between germline ends came to 23 bases. Sequencing was carried out using PBMCs. The sequence derives from a woman between 18 and 30 years old in good health and CMV-seronegative. V usage is TRBV2 and J usage is TRBJ2-7, with D possibly TRBD2 on 6 matching bases. The CDR3 DNA follows: TGTGCCAGCAGCGAGACTCGGGGACTGCCCCGGGACGAGCAGTACTTC. Amino acid sequence: CASSETRGLPRDEQYF.